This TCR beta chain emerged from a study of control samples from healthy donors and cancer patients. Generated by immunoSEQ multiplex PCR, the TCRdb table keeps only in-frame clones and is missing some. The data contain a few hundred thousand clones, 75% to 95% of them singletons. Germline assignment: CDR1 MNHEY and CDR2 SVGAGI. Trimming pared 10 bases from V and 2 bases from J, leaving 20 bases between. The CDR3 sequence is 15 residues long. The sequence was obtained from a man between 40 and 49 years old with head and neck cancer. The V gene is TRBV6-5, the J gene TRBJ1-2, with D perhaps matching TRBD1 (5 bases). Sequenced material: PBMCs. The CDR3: CATMVRRGANYGYTF. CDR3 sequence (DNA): TGTGCCACGATGGTGAGGAGAGGGGCGAACTATGGCTACACCTTC.